This T cell receptor (beta chain) was observed in a study of T cells in women clearing cervical HPV infection. Remarks on this clone: The read terminates 3 residues ahead of where the CDR3 ends, so the germline J gene completes it.

Here immunoSEQ multiplex PCR was the method, and the copy in TCRdb shows in-frame clones only, minus some. Its listing shows about 19,000 clones. This CDR3 comprises 15 residues. With 1 base removed from V and 5 bases from J, the gap between germline ends came to 14 bases. Germline V gives CDR1 DFQATT, CDR2 SNEGSKA (reference sequence). The origin of this receptor is a woman aged 18-70 years with a cervical HPV16 infection that either progressed to CIN3+ or cleared (not recorded which). The gene calls are TRBV20-1 and TRBJ2-2; TRBD2 is a possible D gene (6 bases). The sample consisted of blood buffy coat. Incomplete CDR3 DNA: TGCAGTGCTAGAGGGAGGCGGGCGGGGACCGGGGAG. This gives the protein CSARGRRAGTGE. The complete CDR3 reads CSARGRRAGTGELFF.